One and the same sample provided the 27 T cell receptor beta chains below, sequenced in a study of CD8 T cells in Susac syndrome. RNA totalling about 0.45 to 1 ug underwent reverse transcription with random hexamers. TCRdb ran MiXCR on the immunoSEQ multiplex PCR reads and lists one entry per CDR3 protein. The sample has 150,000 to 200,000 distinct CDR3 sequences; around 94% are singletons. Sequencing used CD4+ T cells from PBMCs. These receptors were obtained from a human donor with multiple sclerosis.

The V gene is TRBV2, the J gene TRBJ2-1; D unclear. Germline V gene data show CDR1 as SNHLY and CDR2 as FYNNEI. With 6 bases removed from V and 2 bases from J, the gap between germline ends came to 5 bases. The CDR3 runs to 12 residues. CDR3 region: CASSYTYNEQFF. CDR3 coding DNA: TGTGCCAGCAGCTATACCTACAATGAGCAGTTCTTC. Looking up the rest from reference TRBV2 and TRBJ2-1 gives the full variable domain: EPEVTQTPSHQVTQMGQEVILRCVPISNHLYFYWYRQILGQKVEFLVSFYNNEISEKSEIFDDQFSVERPDGSNFTLKIRSTKLEDSAMYFCASSYTYNEQFFGPGTRLTVL.

Here the CDR3 reads CASSLKPGVDTQYF. CDR3 in DNA: TGTGCCAGCAGTTTAAAGCCAGGAGTAGATACGCAGTATTTT. The V call is TRBV27, the J call TRBJ2-3; D is unresolved. This CDR3 region has 14 residues. Germline V gene lookup returns CDR1 MNHEY and CDR2 SMNVEV (reference sequence). The V gene lost 2 bases and the J gene lost 5 bases, with 11 bases spanning the gap.

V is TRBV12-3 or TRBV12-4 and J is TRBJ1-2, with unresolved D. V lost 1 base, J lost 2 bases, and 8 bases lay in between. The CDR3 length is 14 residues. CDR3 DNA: TGTGCCAGCAGTTTAGGGGAGGAAAACTATGGCTACACCTTC. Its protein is CASSLGEENYGYTF.

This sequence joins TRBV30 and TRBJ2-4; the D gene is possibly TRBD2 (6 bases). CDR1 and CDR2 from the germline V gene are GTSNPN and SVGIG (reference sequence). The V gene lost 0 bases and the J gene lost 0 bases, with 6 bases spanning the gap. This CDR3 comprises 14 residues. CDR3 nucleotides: TGTGCCTGGAGTGTACTAGCAGCCAAAAACATTCAGTACTTC. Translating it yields CAWSVLAAKNIQYF.

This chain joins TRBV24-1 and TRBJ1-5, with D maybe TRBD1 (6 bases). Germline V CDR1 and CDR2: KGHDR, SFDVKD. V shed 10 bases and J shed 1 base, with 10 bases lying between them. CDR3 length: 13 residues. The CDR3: CATQGRSNQPQHF. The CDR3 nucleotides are TGTGCCACTCAGGGGAGAAGCAATCAGCCCCAGCATTTT.

For the CDR3, the DNA is TGTGCCAGCAGCCCAAACTTACTGAACACTGAAGCTTTCTTT. Amino acids: CASSPNLLNTEAFF. The V and J genes are TRBV7-8 and TRBJ1-1; D is uncertain. Trimming pared 5 bases from V and 0 bases from J, leaving 10 bases between. The CDR3 totals 14 residues. Germline V gene sequence: CDR1 SGHVS, CDR2 FQNEAQ.

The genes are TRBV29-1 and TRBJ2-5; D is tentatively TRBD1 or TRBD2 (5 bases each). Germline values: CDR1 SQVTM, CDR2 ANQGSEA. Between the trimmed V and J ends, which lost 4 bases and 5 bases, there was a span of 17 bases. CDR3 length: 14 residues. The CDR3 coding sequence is TGCAGCGTTGCGGGGCCCTCGGTCGGCGAGACCCAGTACTTC. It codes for CSVAGPSVGETQYF.

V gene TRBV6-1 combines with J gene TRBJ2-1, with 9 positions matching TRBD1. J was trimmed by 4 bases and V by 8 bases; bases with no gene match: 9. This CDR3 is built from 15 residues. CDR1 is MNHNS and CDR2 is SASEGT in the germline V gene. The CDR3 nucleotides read TGTGCCAGCTCCCGGGACAGGGTCAAATACAATGAGCAGTTCTTC. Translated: CASSRDRVKYNEQFF.

The DNA of the CDR3 is TGTGCCTCCAACGCGGTCGCGAACACCGGGGAGCTGTTTTTT. It is translated as CASNAVANTGELFF. The rearrangement joins TRBV2 to TRBJ2-2, with D unresolved. Trimming pared 11 bases from V and 0 bases from J, leaving 13 bases between. The CDR3 totals 14 residues. Germline values: CDR1 SNHLY, CDR2 FYNNEI.

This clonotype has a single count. CDR3 region: CASSQLKSSGRVYNEQFF. CDR3 in DNA: TGTGCCAGCAGCCAACTCAAATCTAGCGGGAGAGTCTACAATGAGCAGTTCTTC. This rearrangement joins TRBV3-1 to TRBJ2-1, with 10 bases fitting TRBD2. Unmatched junction bases numbered 10, after V lost 2 bases and J lost 3 bases. The CDR3 has 18 residues. CDR1 is LGHDT and CDR2 is YNNKEL in the germline V gene (reference sequence).

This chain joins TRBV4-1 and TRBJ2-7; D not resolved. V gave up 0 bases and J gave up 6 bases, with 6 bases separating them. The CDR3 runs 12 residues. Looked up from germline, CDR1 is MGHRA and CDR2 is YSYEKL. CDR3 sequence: CASSQDRTEQYF. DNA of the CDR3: TGCGCCAGCAGCCAAGACAGAACCGAGCAGTACTTC.

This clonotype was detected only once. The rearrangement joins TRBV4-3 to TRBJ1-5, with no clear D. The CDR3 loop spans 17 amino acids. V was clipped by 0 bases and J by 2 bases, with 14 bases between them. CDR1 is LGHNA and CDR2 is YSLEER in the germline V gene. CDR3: CASSQDVAWEGNQPQHF. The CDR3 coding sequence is TGCGCCAGCAGCCAAGATGTTGCGTGGGAAGGCAATCAGCCCCAGCATTTT.

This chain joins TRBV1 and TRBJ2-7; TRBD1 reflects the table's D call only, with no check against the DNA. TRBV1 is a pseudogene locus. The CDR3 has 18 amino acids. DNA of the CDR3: TGCACCAGCAGCCAAGGGGACAGGGGGCTCACGGGCCTCTACGAGCAGTACTTC. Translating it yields CTSSQGDRGLTGLYEQYF.

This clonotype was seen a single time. Written as DNA, the CDR3 is TGTGCCACCCAGGGAAGTCCAGATACGCAGTATTTT. Translated, it gives CATQGSPDTQYF. The chain is built from TRBV24-1 and TRBJ2-3, with D possibly TRBD1 on 5 matching bases. Germline CDR1 is KGHDR and CDR2 is SFDVKD. The CDR3 is 12 amino acids. V was shortened by 9 bases and J by 4 bases, with 10 bases between the two germline ends.

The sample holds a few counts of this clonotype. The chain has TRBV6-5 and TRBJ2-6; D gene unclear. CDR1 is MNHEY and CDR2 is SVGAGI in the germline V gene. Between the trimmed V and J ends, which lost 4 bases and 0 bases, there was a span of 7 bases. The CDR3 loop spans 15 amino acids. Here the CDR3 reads CASSSTGSGANVLTF. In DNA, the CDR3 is TGTGCCAGCAGTTCGACGGGCTCTGGGGCCAACGTCCTGACTTTC.

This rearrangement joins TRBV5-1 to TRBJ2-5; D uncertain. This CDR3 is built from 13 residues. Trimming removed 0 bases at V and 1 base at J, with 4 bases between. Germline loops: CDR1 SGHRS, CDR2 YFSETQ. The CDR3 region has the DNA TGCGCCAGCAGCTTGGTTATCCAAGAGACCCAGTACTTC. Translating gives CASSLVIQETQYF.

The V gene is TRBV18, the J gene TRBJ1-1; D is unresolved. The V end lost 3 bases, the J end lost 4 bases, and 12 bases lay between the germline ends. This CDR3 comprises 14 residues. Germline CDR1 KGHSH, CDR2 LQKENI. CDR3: CASSPQLEGTEAFF. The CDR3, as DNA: TGTGCCAGCTCACCTCAATTGGAGGGCACTGAAGCTTTCTTT. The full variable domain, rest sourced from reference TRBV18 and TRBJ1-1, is NAGVMQNPRHLVRRRGQEARLRCSPMKGHSHVYWYRQLPEEGLKFMVYLQKENIIDESGMPKERFSAEFPKEGPSILRIQQVVRGDSAAYFCASSPQLEGTEAFFGQGTRLTVV.

The CDR3 protein is CASSPGPRESNQPQHF. The CDR3 DNA follows: TGTGCCAGCAGTCCCGGACCCAGAGAAAGCAATCAGCCCCAGCATTTT. This sequence joins TRBV6-2 or TRBV6-3 and TRBJ1-5; D is unresolved. The germline V gene has CDR1 MNHEY and CDR2 SVGEGT. Between the trimmed V and J ends, which lost 5 bases and 1 base, there was a span of 15 bases. The CDR3 sequence is 16 residues long.

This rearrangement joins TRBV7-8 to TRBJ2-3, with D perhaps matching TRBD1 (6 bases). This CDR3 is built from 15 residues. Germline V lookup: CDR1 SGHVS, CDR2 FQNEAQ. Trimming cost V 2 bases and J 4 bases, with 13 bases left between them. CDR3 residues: CASSLSHRDADTQYF. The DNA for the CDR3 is TGTGCCAGCAGCTTAAGTCACAGGGACGCAGATACGCAGTATTTT.

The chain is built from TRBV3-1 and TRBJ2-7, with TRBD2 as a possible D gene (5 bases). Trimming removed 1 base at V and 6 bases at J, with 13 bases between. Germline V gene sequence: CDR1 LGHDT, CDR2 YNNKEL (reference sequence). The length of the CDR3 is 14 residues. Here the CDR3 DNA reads TGTGCCAGCAGCCAAGTAGCTAGCTTCTCCGAGCAGTACTTC. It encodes CASSQVASFSEQYF.

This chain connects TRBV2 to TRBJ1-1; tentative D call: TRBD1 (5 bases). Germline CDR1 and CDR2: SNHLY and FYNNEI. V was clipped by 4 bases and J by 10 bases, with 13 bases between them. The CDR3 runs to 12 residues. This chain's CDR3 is CASSVTGTGAFF. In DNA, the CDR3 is TGTGCCAGCAGTGTCACGGGAACAGGAGCTTTCTTT.

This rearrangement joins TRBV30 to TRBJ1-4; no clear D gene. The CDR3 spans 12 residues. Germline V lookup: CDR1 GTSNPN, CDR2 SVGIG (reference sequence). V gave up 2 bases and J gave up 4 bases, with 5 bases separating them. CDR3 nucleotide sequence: TGTGCCTGGAGTAGGTTTAATGAAAAACTGTTTTTT. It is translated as CAWSRFNEKLFF.

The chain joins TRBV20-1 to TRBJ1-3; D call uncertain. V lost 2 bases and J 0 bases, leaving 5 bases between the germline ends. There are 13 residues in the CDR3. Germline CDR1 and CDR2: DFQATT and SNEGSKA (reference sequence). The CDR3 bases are TGCAGTGCTAGAACAAGCTCTGGAAACACCATATATTTT. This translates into CSARTSSGNTIYF.

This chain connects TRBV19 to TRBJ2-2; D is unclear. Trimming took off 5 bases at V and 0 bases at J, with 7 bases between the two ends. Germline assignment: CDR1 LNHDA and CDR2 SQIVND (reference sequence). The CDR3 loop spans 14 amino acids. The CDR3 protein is CASSPQANTGELFF. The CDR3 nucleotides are TGTGCCAGTAGTCCTCAGGCGAACACCGGGGAGCTGTTTTTT.

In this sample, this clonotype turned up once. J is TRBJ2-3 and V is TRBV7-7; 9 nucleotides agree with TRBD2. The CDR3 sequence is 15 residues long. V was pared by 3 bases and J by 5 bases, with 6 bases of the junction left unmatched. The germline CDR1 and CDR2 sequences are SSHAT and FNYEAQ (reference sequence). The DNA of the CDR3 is TGTGCCAGCAGCTTGAACCTAGCGGGATTAGATACGCAGTATTTT. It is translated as CASSLNLAGLDTQYF.

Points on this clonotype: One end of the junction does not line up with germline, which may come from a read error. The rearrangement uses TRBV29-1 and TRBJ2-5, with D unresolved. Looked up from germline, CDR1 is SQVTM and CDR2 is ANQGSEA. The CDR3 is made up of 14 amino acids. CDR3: CSVEDPGRQETQHF. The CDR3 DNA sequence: TGCAGCGTTGAAGATCCTGGGCGCCAAGAGACCCAGCACTTC.

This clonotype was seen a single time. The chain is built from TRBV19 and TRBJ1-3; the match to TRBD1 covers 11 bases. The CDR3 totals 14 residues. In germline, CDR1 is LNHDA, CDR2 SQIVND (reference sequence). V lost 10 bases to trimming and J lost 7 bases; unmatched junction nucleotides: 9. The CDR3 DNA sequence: TGTGCCACCATTCCTCGGGACAGGGGGAACACCATATATTTT. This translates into CATIPRDRGNTIYF.